The clone carrying this T cell receptor (beta chain) was seen only a few times. Its antigen is not identified. The CDR3 spans 13 residues. Trimming took 5 bases from V and 11 from J; bases not matched to a gene: 5. Germline values: CDR1 MNHNS, CDR2 SASEGT. Unique molecular identifiers tagged the TCRbeta library. TCRdb fed the PCR reads into MiXCR, producing one record per CDR3 protein. The data hold around 800,000 distinct CDR3 sequences, with roughly 15% observed a single time. The data are from a study of T-cell reconstitution after alpha-beta-depleted transplantation in children. Findings and limits, study-wide: A year had passed since transplant, and T-cell counts and diversity by then came mostly from newly produced T cells. Several hundred expanded graft clones reportedly gave rise to the alpha-beta T cells present about two months after transplant. Certain patients had high TCRbeta diversity at day 60, and it came from recipient T cells and thymic progenitors that survived.

V usage is TRBV6-1 and J usage is TRBJ2-7; 14 bases are a match to TRBD2. The sample consisted of PBMCs, mostly from graft donor cells, taken 360 days after TCRalphabeta/CD19-depleted stem cell transplant. This clonotype was obtained from a male patient under 18 who had a stem cell transplant for acute lymphoblastic leukemia, so the T cells may come from the graft donor. The CDR3 protein is CASSQGLAGAEYF. As DNA, the CDR3 is TGTGCCAGCAGTCAGGGACTAGCGGGGGCGGAGTACTTC.